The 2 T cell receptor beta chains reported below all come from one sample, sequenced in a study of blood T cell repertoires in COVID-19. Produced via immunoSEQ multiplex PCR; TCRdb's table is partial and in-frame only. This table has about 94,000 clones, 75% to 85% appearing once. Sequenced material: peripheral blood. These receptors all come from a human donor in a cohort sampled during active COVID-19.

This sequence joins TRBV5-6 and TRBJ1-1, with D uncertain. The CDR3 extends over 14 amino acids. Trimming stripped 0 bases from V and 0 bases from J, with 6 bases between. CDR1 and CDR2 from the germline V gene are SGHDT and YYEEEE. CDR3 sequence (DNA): TGTGCCAGCAGCTTGGGTTACATGAACACTGAAGCTTTCTTT. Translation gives CASSLGYMNTEAFF.

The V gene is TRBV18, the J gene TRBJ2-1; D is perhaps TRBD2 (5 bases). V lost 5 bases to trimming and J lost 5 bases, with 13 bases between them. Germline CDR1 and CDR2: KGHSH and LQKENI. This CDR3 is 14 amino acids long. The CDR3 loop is CASSSQRADNEQFF. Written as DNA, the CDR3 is TGTGCCAGCTCAAGTCAGAGGGCAGACAATGAGCAGTTCTTC.